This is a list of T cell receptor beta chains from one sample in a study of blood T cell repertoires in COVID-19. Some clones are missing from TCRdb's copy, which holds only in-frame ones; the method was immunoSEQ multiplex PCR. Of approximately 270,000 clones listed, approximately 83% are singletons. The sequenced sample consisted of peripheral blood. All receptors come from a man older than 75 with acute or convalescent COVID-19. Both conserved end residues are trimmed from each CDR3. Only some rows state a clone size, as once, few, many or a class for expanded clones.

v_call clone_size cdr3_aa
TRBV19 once ASSMQGARQPQH
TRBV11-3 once ASSSSGSGEQF
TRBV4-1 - ASSQATAGGIYEQY
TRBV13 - ASSLEGGGKGYT
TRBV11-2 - ASSLRQSLYEQY
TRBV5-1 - ASSSQGAGANVLT
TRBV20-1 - SASAADTQY
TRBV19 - ASSMWLQNEQF
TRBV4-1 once ASSQALGGYGYT
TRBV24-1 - ATSDSGTEQY
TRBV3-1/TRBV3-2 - ASSQRQGREKLF
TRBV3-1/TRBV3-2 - ASSHVIGAGANVLT
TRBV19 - ASSTFRGFKETQY
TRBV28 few ASSPGGRENEKLF
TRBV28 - ASSPPGLPHEQY
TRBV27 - ASSLFGGDRGYEQY
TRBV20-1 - SASLGARTEAF
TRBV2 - ASSKERIANTEAF
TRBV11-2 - ASSHLPAGGLYNEQF
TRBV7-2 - ASSLADRLNSPLH
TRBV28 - ASRTGGANQPQH
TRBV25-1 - ASSGWDRAAKEYNQF
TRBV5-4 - ASSTPRDFYGYT
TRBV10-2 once ASSRGGRSYEQY
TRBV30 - AWSPPWTGGGNQPQH
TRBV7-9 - ASSLAVEQTEQY
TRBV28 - ASRASGTYEQY
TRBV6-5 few ASSSGTSGVYYEQY
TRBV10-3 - AISYPGQGPLTDTQY
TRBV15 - ATSRSRDSNEKLF
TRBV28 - ASSPAGGAGNTIY
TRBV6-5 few ASSGLQGGNSPLH
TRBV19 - ASTDSYRSGANVLT
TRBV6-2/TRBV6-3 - ASGRQGAGAGELF
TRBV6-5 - ASTRRGSGNTIY
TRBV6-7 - ASSYDRGLAGGSSSYNEQF
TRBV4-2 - ASSQRNSEAKNIQY